This T cell receptor (beta chain) was documented in a study of T cell responses to AZD1222 COVID-19 vaccine. The method was immunoSEQ multiplex PCR; TCRdb's version includes in-frame clones alone and lacks a portion of them. This sample yields approximately 15,000 clones, of which 88% are seen a single time; about 2.9% belongs to the top ten. Germline CDR1 is SGHTA and CDR2 is FQGTGA. Trimming removed 5 bases from V and 3 bases from J; junction bases left unmatched: 5. The CDR3 runs 14 residues. The V call is TRBV7-3, the J call TRBJ1-1; 8 nucleotides agree with TRBD1. Sequenced material: peripheral blood, taken 28 days after the second AZD1222 dose. The sequence was obtained from an adult who received the AZD1222 COVID-19 vaccine. CDR3 sequence (DNA): TGTGCCAGCAGCCACGGACAGGGAGACACTGAAGCTTTCTTT. It translates to CASSHGQGDTEAFF.